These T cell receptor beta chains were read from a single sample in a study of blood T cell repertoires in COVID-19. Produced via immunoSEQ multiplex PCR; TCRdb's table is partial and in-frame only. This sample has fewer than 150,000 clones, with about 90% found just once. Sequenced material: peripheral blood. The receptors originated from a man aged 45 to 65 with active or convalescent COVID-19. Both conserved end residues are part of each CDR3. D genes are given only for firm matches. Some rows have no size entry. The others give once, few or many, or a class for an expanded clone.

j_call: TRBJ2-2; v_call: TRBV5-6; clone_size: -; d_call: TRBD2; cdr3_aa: CASSSTGTSFTGELFF; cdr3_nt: TGTGCCAGCAGCTCAACGGGGACTAGCTTCACCGGGGAGCTGTTTTTT
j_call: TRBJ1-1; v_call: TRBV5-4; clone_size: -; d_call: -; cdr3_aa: CASTPGVQNTEAFF; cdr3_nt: TGTGCCAGCACCCCAGGGGTACAGAACACTGAAGCTTTCTTT
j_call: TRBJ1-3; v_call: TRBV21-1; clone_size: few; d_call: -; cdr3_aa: CASSKDVGNTIYF; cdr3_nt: TGTGCCAGCAGCAAAGATGTAGGAAACACCATATATTTT
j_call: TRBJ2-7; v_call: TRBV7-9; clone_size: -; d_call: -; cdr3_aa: CASGQKTYEQYF; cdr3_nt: TGTGCCAGCGGGCAGAAAACCTACGAGCAGTACTTC
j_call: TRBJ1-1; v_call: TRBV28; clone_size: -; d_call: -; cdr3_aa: CASSLTATEAFF; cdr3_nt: TGTGCCAGCAGTCTGACAGCGACTGAAGCTTTCTTT
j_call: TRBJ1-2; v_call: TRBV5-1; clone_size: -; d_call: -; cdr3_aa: CASRAEYGYTF; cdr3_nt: TGCGCCAGCAGGGCGGAGTATGGCTACACCTTC
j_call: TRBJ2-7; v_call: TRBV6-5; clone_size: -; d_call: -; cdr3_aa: CASSFGSGASYEQYF; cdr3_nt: TGTGCCAGCAGCTTCGGGTCAGGGGCCTCCTACGAGCAGTACTTC
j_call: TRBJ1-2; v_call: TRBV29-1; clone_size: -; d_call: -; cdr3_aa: CSVGPEYGYTF; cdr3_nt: TGCAGCGTTGGGCCGGAGTATGGCTACACCTTC
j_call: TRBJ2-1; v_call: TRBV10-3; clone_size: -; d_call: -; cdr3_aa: CALGAKPVDEQFF; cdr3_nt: TGTGCCCTTGGGGCCAAACCTGTCGATGAGCAGTTCTTC
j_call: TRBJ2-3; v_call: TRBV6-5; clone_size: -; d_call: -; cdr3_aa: CASKVTGFGTDTQYF; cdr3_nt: TGTGCCAGCAAAGTTACGGGGTTTGGCACAGATACGCAGTATTTT
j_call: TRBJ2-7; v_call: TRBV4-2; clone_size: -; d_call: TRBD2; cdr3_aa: CASSQDRLAGARQYF; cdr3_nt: TGTGCCAGCAGCCAAGATAGGCTAGCGGGAGCAAGGCAGTACTTC
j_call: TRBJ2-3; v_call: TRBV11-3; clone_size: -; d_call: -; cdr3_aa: CASSRGQAGSTDTQYF; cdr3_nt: TGTGCCAGCAGCCGAGGACAGGCGGGGAGCACAGATACGCAGTATTTT
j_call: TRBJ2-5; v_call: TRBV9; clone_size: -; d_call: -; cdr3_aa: CASSVATKGGETQYF; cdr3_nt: TGTGCCAGCAGCGTAGCTACGAAGGGAGGAGAGACCCAGTACTTC
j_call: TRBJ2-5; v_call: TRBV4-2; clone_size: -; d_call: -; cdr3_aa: CASSHFFPRAAETQYF; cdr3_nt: TGTGCCAGCAGCCATTTCTTTCCCAGGGCGGCGGAGACCCAGTACTTC
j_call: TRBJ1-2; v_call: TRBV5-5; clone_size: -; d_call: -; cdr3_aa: CASSLVGNYGYTF; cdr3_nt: TGTGCCAGCAGCTTGGTCGGGAACTATGGCTACACCTTC
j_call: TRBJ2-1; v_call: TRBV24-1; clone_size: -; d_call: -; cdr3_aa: CATSDLEQGNEQFF; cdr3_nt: TGTGCCACCAGTGATTTGGAGCAGGGGAATGAGCAGTTCTTC
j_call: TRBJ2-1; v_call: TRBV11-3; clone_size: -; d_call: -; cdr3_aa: CASSLVGASYNEQFF; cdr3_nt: TGTGCCAGCAGCTTAGTGGGGGCCTCCTACAATGAGCAGTTCTTC
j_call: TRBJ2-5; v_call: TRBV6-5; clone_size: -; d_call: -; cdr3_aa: CASRPAGGETQYF; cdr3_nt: TGTGCCAGCAGACCCGCCGGAGGAGAGACCCAGTACTTC
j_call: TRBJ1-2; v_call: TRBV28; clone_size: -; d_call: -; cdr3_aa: CASTNLARWGQRNYGYTF; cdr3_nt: TGTGCCAGCACTAACCTTGCCAGGTGGGGGCAAAGAAACTATGGCTACACCTTC
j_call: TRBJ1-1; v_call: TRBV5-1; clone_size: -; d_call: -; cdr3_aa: CASRDFSMNTEAFF; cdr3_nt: TGCGCCAGCAGGGACTTTTCTATGAACACTGAAGCTTTCTTT
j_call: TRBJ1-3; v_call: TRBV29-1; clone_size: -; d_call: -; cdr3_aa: CSVKTGTGNTIYF; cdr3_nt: TGCAGCGTCAAGACGGGGACTGGAAACACCATATATTTT
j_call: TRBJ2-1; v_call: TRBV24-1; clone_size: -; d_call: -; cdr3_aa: CATSPSGTPNEQFF; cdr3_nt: TGTGCCACCAGCCCATCCGGGACACCCAATGAGCAGTTCTTC
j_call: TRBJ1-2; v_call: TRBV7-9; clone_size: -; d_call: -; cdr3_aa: CASSLLHRVPGYTF; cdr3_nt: TGTGCCAGCAGTTTGCTGCACAGGGTTCCTGGCTACACCTTC
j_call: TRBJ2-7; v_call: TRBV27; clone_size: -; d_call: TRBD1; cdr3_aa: CASSFVTGTGVYEQYF; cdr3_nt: TGTGCCAGCAGTTTCGTGACCGGGACAGGGGTATACGAGCAGTACTTC
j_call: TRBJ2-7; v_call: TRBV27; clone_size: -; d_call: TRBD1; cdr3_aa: CASTSTGEIPYEQYF; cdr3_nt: TGTGCCAGCACCTCGACAGGGGAGATCCCCTACGAGCAGTACTTC
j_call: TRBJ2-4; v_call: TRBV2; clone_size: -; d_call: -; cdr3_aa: CASSVAVLAKNIQYF; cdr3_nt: TGTGCCAGCAGTGTGGCTGTTCTAGCCAAAAACATTCAGTACTTC
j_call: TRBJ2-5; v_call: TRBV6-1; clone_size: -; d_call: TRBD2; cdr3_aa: CASSDGGFQETQYF; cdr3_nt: TGTGCCAGCAGTGACGGGGGGTTCCAAGAGACCCAGTACTTC
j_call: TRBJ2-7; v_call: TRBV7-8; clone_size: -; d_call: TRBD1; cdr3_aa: CASSRRSRDSPYEQYF; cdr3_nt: TGTGCCAGCAGCCGCCGATCACGGGACAGCCCCTACGAGCAGTACTTC
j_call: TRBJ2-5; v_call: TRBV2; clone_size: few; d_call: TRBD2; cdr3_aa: CASGGGLQETQYF; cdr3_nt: TGTGCCAGCGGGGGGGGACTTCAAGAGACCCAGTACTTC
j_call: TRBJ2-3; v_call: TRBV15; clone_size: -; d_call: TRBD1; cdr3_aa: CATSYGQTGGADTQYF; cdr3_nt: TGTGCCACCAGCTATGGGCAGACAGGGGGCGCAGATACGCAGTATTTT
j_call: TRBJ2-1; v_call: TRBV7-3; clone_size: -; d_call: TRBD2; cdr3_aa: CASSLGLAGRGEQFF; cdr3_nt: TGTGCCAGCAGCTTAGGACTAGCGGGTAGGGGTGAGCAGTTCTTC
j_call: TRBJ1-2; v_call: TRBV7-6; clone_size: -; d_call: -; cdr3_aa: CASSLRTADGYTF; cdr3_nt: TGTGCCAGCAGCCTAAGGACAGCCGATGGCTACACCTTC
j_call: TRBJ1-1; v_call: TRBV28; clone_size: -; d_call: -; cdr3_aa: CASSFYGREAFF; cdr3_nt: TGTGCCAGCAGCTTTTACGGGAGAGAAGCTTTCTTT
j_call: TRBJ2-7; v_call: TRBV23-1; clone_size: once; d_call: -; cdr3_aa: CASSQSGEGPLGEQYF; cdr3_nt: TGCGCCAGCAGTCAATCAGGAGAAGGTCCGCTTGGGGAGCAGTACTTC
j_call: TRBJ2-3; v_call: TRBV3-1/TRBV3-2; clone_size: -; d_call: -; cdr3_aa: CASSQAGRDADTQYF; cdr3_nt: TGTGCCAGCAGCCAAGCTGGGCGGGATGCAGATACGCAGTATTTT
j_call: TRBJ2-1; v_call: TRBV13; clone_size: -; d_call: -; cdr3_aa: CASSLGVGRGSYNEQFF; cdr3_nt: TGTGCCAGCAGCTTAGGCGTGGGGAGAGGATCCTACAATGAGCAGTTCTTC
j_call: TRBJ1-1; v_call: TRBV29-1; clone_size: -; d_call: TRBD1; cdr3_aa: CSAGPTGVGTEAFF; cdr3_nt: TGCAGCGCCGGCCCAACAGGGGTGGGTACTGAAGCTTTCTTT
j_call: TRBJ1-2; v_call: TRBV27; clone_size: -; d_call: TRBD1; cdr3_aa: CASSLYGGTGGSNYGYTF; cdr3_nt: TGTGCCAGCAGTTTATATGGCGGGACAGGGGGCTCTAACTATGGCTACACCTTC
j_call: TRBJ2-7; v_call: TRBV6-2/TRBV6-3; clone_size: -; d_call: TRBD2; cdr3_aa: CASSPRPAGPFHEQYF; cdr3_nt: TGTGCCAGCAGCCCCCGCCCAGCGGGACCTTTCCACGAGCAGTACTTC
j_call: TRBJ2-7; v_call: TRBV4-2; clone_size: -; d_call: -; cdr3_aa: CASSQGQGGAGGNYEQYF; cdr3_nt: TGTGCCAGCAGCCAGGGACAGGGAGGAGCGGGAGGGAACTACGAGCAGTACTTC
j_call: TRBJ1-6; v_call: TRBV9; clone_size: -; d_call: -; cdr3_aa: CASSVGTGNSPLHF; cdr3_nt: TGTGCCAGCAGCGTAGGTACAGGCAATTCACCCCTCCACTTT
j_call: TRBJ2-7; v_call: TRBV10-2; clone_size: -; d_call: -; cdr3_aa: CASSGAGQYEQYF; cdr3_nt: TGCGCCAGCAGTGGGGCAGGACAATACGAGCAGTACTTC
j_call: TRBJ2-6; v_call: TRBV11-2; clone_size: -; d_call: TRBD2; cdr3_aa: CASSPGLAGTGANVLTF; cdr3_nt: TGTGCCAGCAGCCCCGGACTAGCGGGAACTGGGGCCAACGTCCTGACTTTC